Shown below are 27 T cell receptor beta chains from a single sample sequenced in a study of patients and donors after allogeneic stem cell transplantation. TCRdb itself ran the RT-PCR reads through MiXCR, one entry per CDR3 protein. There are about a million distinct CDR3 sequences in the sample; roughly 18% occur only once, and around 6% lies in the top ten. The sample taken for sequencing was blood, either unsorted or a sorted T cell fraction (not recorded which). All receptors derive from a human donor who was either an allogeneic HSCT recipient or a stem cell or donor lymphocyte infusion donor (not recorded which). It is not recorded whose cells these are; they may come from a transplant donor.

In its sample, this clonotype was seen many times. The gene calls are TRBV20-1 and TRBJ2-7; D unclear. With 1 base removed from V and 4 bases from J, the gap between germline ends came to 11 bases. CDR3 length: 13 amino acids. The V gene's germline CDR1 is DFQATT and CDR2 SNEGSKA (reference sequence). CDR3 DNA sequence: TGCAGTGCTAGAGTAGGAGAGCCTTACGAGCAGTACTTC. Translating gives CSARVGEPYEQYF.

To note about this clonotype: The junction and the germline gene differ at one end; a read error may be behind it. This chain links TRBV20-1 with TRBJ1-1; D remains ambiguous. Germline assignment: CDR1 DFQATT and CDR2 SNEGSKA (reference sequence). The CDR3 covers 10 residues. CDR3 nucleotides: TGCAGTGCCCTGGGAGGAGAGTTCAGTTTT. It specifies CSALGGEFSF.

The chain carries TRBV20-1 and TRBJ1-4, with D possibly TRBD1 on 5 matching bases. This CDR3 is 15 amino acids long. Trimming removed 0 bases from V and 8 bases from J, with 16 bases in between. Germline assignment: CDR1 DFQATT and CDR2 SNEGSKA (reference sequence). The CDR3 DNA is TGCAGTGCTAGAGATCGGAACAGGCCCCGGGAAAAACTGTTTTTT. Translating gives CSARDRNRPREKLFF.

The chain employs TRBV7-3 and TRBJ2-7, with D unresolved. Germline V gene lookup returns CDR1 SGHTA and CDR2 FQGTGA. Trimming took 3 bases from V and 3 from J, leaving 9 bases between them. The CDR3 is made up of 13 amino acids. The CDR3 sequence is CASSFARGYEQYF. CDR3 sequence (DNA): TGTGCCAGCAGCTTTGCCAGAGGCTACGAGCAGTACTTC. The whole variable domain, filled in from reference TRBV7-3 and TRBJ2-7, reads GAGVSQTPSNKVTEKGKYVELRCDPISGHTALYWYRQSLGQGPEFLIYFQGTGAADDSGLPNDRFFAVRPEGSVSTLKIQRTERGDSAVYLCASSFARGYEQYFGPGTRLTVT.

This clonotype has a handful of counts. The chain carries TRBV4-1 and TRBJ2-2; D gene ambiguous. The CDR3 runs to 14 residues. V was pared by 1 base and J by 4 bases, with 7 bases between. Germline values: CDR1 MGHRA, CDR2 YSYEKL. The CDR3 spells CASSQGPRTGELFF. DNA for the CDR3: TGCGCCAGCAGCCAAGGGCCTCGCACCGGGGAGCTGTTTTTT.

The CDR3 spells CSAPRQGNGYGYTF. The CDR3 coding sequence is TGCAGTGCTCCTAGACAGGGTAACGGCTATGGCTACACCTTC. The V gene is TRBV20-1, the J gene TRBJ1-2, with 7 bases matching TRBD1. In germline, CDR1 is DFQATT, CDR2 SNEGSKA (reference sequence). The CDR3 is 14 amino acids. J was trimmed by 4 bases and V by 5 bases; bases with no gene match: 10.

This clonotype turned up a few times. This rearrangement joins TRBV20-1 to TRBJ1-6; D is possibly TRBD1 (5 bases). The ends were cut back, 6 bases at V and 15 bases at J, with 24 bases in the middle. The CDR3 spans 14 residues. Looked up from germline, CDR1 is DFQATT and CDR2 is SNEGSKA (reference sequence). CDR3 loop: CSAAYYSGTFRLHF. The CDR3 coding sequence is TGCAGTGCCGCATATTATTCCGGGACCTTTCGCCTCCACTTT.

This clonotype was counted only a few times. V usage is TRBV12-3 or TRBV12-4 and J usage is TRBJ2-2, with 8 bases that match TRBD1. CDR3 length: 14 residues. V trimming: 6 bases; J trimming: 3 bases; junction bases outside the gene matches: 3. The DNA of the CDR3 is TGTGCCAGCAGAGGACAGGGACACACCGGGGAGCTGTTTTTT. It specifies CASRGQGHTGELFF.

In its sample, this clonotype was seen many times. V and J are TRBV12-3 or TRBV12-4 and TRBJ2-7; TRBD2 agrees at 7 bases. The length of the CDR3 is 14 residues. Unmatched junction bases numbered 13, after V lost 5 bases and J lost 9 bases. The CDR3, as DNA: TGTGCCAGCAGTCTCAGCGGGACGCCTCGAATGCAGTACTTC. It is translated as CASSLSGTPRMQYF.

This clonotype was detected only a few times. The chain has TRBV12-3 or TRBV12-4 and TRBJ2-7; D possibly matches TRBD1 or TRBD2 (5 bases each). This CDR3 region has 15 residues. Trimming pared 4 bases from V and 3 bases from J, leaving 16 bases between. The DNA of the CDR3 is TGTGCCAGCAGTTCGTCGAGGGGCGCAGTCTACGAGCAGTACTTC. Translating it yields CASSSSRGAVYEQYF.

This clonotype was counted a single time. The chain recombines TRBV4-2 with TRBJ1-1; D unclear. Germline lookup yields CDR1 LGHNA and CDR2 YNFKEQ. This CDR3 has 13 residues. V was cut by 0 bases and J by 8 bases, with 10 bases left in between. The CDR3 DNA reads as TGTGCCAGCAGCCAAGACATACGGTCCGAAGCTTTCTTT. Its translation is CASSQDIRSEAFF.

This clonotype was observed a handful of times. The V and J genes are TRBV3-1 and TRBJ1-3, with 9 bases that match TRBD1. The CDR3 runs to 15 residues. The germline gives CDR1 LGHDT, CDR2 YNNKEL (reference sequence). V dropped 4 bases and J dropped 4; count of bases not matched to a gene: 5. CDR3 in DNA: TGTGCCAGCAGCCGAACAGGGGGCCAGGGAAACACCATATATTTT. Translating it yields CASSRTGGQGNTIYF.

The chain combines TRBV30 with TRBJ2-1; 9 nucleotides align to TRBD1. J gave up 7 bases and V 3 bases, and 4 bases lay outside the gene matches. Per the germline V gene, CDR1 is GTSNPN and CDR2 is SVGIG (reference sequence). The CDR3 totals 13 residues. The CDR3 DNA reads as TGTGCCTGGAGCGGGACAGGGCCTAATGAGCAGTTCTTC. Translating gives CAWSGTGPNEQFF.

The table lists this clonotype with a few counts. The chain has TRBV5-1 and TRBJ2-2; D might be TRBD2 (5 bases). CDR3 size: 17 residues. V gave up 0 bases and J gave up 0 bases, with 12 bases separating them. Germline V lookup: CDR1 SGHRS, CDR2 YFSETQ. The CDR3 protein is CASSLGAGLPNTGELFF. In nucleotides, the CDR3 is TGCGCCAGCAGCTTGGGGGCCGGACTCCCGAACACCGGGGAGCTGTTTTTT.

This clonotype was counted only a few times. The chain carries TRBV27 and TRBJ2-1, with 8 bases aligning to TRBD2. Germline CDR1 and CDR2: MNHEY and SMNVEV (reference sequence). The CDR3 spans 15 residues. Losses at the gene ends were 5 bases for V and 8 bases for J; bases not matched to a gene: 11. The CDR3 coding sequence is TGTGCCAGCAGTCCGGGACTAGTGGCCGGGGATGAGCAGTTCTTC. Amino acid sequence: CASSPGLVAGDEQFF.

This sequence joins TRBV20-1 and TRBJ2-2, with TRBD1 identical over 7 bases. Germline CDR1 DFQATT, CDR2 SNEGSKA (reference sequence). The CDR3 is 15 residues long. V was clipped by 2 bases and J by 2 bases; unmatched bases: 5. CDR3 DNA: TGCAGTGCTAGACCCCCAGGGGGAAACACCGGGGAGCTGTTTTTT. It codes for CSARPPGGNTGELFF.

This CDR3 is CASSLQAPGGYSNYGYTF. In DNA, the CDR3 is TGCGCCAGCAGCCTCCAAGCCCCGGGAGGGTATTCAAACTATGGCTACACCTTC. The chain employs TRBV4-3 and TRBJ1-2; D remains ambiguous. CDR1 is LGHNA and CDR2 is YSLEER in the germline V gene. Trimming cost V 4 bases and J 2 bases, with 23 bases left between them. The CDR3 covers 18 residues.

This rearrangement joins TRBV14 to TRBJ2-1, with 8 positions matching TRBD2. From germline, CDR1 is SGHDN and CDR2 FVKESK. This CDR3 spans 15 amino acids. J gave up 6 bases and V 1 base, and 5 bases lay outside the gene matches. CDR3 DNA: TGTGCCAGCAGCCAAGGCGGGGCGGGAGGCAATGAGCAGTTCTTC. Amino acid sequence: CASSQGGAGGNEQFF.

CDR3 loop: CASSLKRLGTEAFF. The CDR3 nucleotides read TGTGCCAGCAGCCTTAAACGGTTGGGCACTGAAGCTTTCTTT. V gene TRBV4-2 combines with J gene TRBJ1-1; D not certain. Trimming stripped 4 bases from V and 4 bases from J, with 13 bases between. CDR1 LGHNA and CDR2 YNFKEQ come from the germline V gene. This CDR3 region has 14 residues.

J is TRBJ1-2 and V is TRBV6-2 or TRBV6-3; no definite D call. The CDR3 consists of 13 residues. Per germline, CDR1 MNHEY and CDR2 SVGEGT. Trimming stripped 7 bases from V and 5 bases from J, with 14 bases between. The CDR3 sequence is CASTHGELYGYTF. Written as DNA, the CDR3 is TGTGCCAGCACTCACGGAGAACTTTATGGCTACACCTTC.

This sequence joins TRBV6-5 and TRBJ1-1; 10 positions match TRBD1. V was pared by 1 base and J by 4 bases, with 9 bases of the junction left unmatched. CDR1 and CDR2 (germline): MNHEY, SVGAGI. The CDR3 runs to 17 residues. This CDR3 reads CASSYFRDRGRSTEAFF. As DNA, the CDR3 is TGTGCCAGCAGTTACTTCCGGGACAGGGGAAGGAGCACTGAAGCTTTCTTT.

This clonotype came up a few times. The chain employs TRBV6-2 or TRBV6-3 and TRBJ2-3; possibly TRBD2 for D (5 bases). CDR1 is MNHEY and CDR2 is SVGEGT in the germline V gene. Trimming took 10 bases from V and 1 from J, leaving 9 bases between them. This CDR3 is built from 12 residues. CDR3 residues: CATHGGTDTQYF. The CDR3, as DNA: TGTGCCACCCACGGGGGCACAGATACGCAGTATTTT.

This clonotype was found many times. The DNA of the CDR3 is TGCAGCCTAACGGGCAGTAACTATGGCTACACCTTC. Residues: CSLTGSNYGYTF. The chain has TRBV20-1 and TRBJ1-2; D is ambiguous. Per the germline V gene, CDR1 is DFQATT and CDR2 is SNEGSKA (reference sequence). The CDR3 runs 12 residues.

CDR3 loop: CAISESQPTGTQPEKLFF. The DNA of the CDR3 is TGTGCCATCAGTGAGTCACAACCCACCGGGACACAACCCGAAAAACTGTTTTTT. The chain joins TRBV10-3 to TRBJ1-4; tentative D call: TRBD1 (6 bases). The CDR3 totals 18 residues. V lost 0 bases and J lost 8, with 22 bases in between. From germline, CDR1 is ENHRY and CDR2 SYGVKD.

The chain recombines TRBV6-1 with TRBJ1-2; 8 bases are shared with TRBD1. The CDR3 loop spans 16 amino acids. Germline CDR1 is MNHNS and CDR2 is SASEGT. With V trimmed by 5 bases and J by 8 bases, 16 bases remained unmatched. CDR3 amino acids: CASSRLESGGSLGYTF. The DNA of the CDR3 is TGTGCCAGCAGTCGACTGGAGTCAGGGGGCTCGTTGGGCTACACCTTC.

This clonotype was picked up a small number of times. The rearrangement joins TRBV6-2 or TRBV6-3 to TRBJ1-5; D unresolved. V dropped 6 bases and J dropped 2 bases, with 17 bases sitting between them. There are 16 residues in the CDR3. Germline CDR1 is MNHEY and CDR2 is SVGEGT. DNA for the CDR3: TGTGCCAGCAGCCCCGGCCCTGGGAATGGCAATCAGCCCCAGCATTTT. Its translation is CASSPGPGNGNQPQHF.

The chain links TRBV27 to TRBJ2-6; D is uncertain. The germline gives CDR1 MNHEY, CDR2 SMNVEV (reference sequence). Trimming left V 5 bases short and J 1 base short, with 12 bases between. The CDR3 is made up of 16 amino acids. The CDR3 protein is CASSLSKASGANVLTF. DNA for the CDR3: TGTGCCAGCAGTCTAAGTAAAGCGTCTGGGGCCAACGTCCTGACTTTC. Filled out from reference TRBV27 and TRBJ2-6, the complete variable domain reads EAQVTQNPRYLITVTGKKLTVTCSQNMNHEYMSWYRQDPGLGLRQIYYSMNVEVTDKGDVPEGYKVSRKEKRNFPLILESPSPNQTSLYFCASSLSKASGANVLTFGAGSRLTVL.